This T cell receptor beta chain was sequenced in a study of molecular identifiers for immune sequencing clone quantification. Study-level findings and limits: Barcode sharing among identical TCR molecules could make large clones appear smaller.

As regards this clonotype: Its cognate antigen is unknown. At one end the junction does not follow the germline gene, possibly because of a read error.

Germline V CDR1 and CDR2: SEHNR, FQNEAQ (reference sequence). This CDR3 contains 14 residues. TCRdb fed the PCR reads into MiXCR, producing one record per CDR3 protein. The sample lists 100,000 or so distinct CDR3 sequences; 36% were seen once. The TCR comes from a human donor in good health. Some libraries in this study had Jurkat cell RNA spiked in. The V and J genes are TRBV7-9 and TRBJ2-1; weak D call: TRBD1 (6 bases). The material sequenced was naive CD8+ T cells from blood, with Jurkat cell RNA spiked in. Subset reported: FACS-sorted CD8+CD4-CCR7+CD45RA+ naive T cells. CDR3 protein: CASSLSEARDILLF. Written as DNA, the CDR3 is TGTGCCAGCAGCTTATCTGAAGCCCGGGACATTCTCCTCTTC.